Each of the 6 T cell receptor beta chains below was sequenced from the same sample in a study of cytomegalovirus exposure and HLA in healthy donors. Amplification used 60 Vbeta primers and 13 Jbeta primers. Clones were sequenced by immunoSEQ multiplex PCR, and TCRdb holds only the in-frame ones, with some missing. The sample lists around 130,000 clones, over 70% occurring once. The sequencing sample was made of PBMCs. These receptors were collected from a woman in her 40s in good health and CMV-seronegative.

The chain employs TRBV7-9 and TRBJ1-3; maybe TRBD1 (6 bases). V was cut by 4 bases and J by 0 bases, with 13 bases left in between. Germline-derived CDR1 and CDR2 are SEHNR and FQNEAQ (reference sequence). The CDR3 length is 16 residues. The CDR3 DNA sequence: TGTGCCAGCAGCTCAGCCCGACAGGCCTCTGGAAACACCATATATTTT. Residues: CASSSARQASGNTIYF.

CDR3 in DNA: TGTGCCAGCAGTGAAGCGCGGTCCCGAGCTAACTATGGCTACACCTTC. This translates into CASSEARSRANYGYTF. The chain is built from TRBV6-1 and TRBJ1-2, with D hard to call. The CDR3 contains 16 residues. V was shortened by 0 bases and J by 0 bases, with 11 bases between the two germline ends. The V gene's germline CDR1 is MNHNS and CDR2 SASEGT.

V usage is TRBV6-1 and J usage is TRBJ2-5; the match to TRBD2 covers 10 bases. This CDR3 contains 15 residues. Per the germline V gene, CDR1 is MNHNS and CDR2 is SASEGT. V dropped 10 bases and J dropped 5; count of bases not matched to a gene: 13. The CDR3 region has the DNA TGTGCCATCCGGCGGAGCGGGGGGGCAGGGGAGACCCAGTACTTC. This codes for CAIRRSGGAGETQYF.

As to this clone: Other DNA sequences in the same sample also yield this CDR3. The CDR3 coding sequence is TGTGCCAGCAGTGAAAGGGGAGAGACCCAGTACTTC. This gives the protein CASSERGETQYF. The chain uses TRBV2 and TRBJ2-5; TRBD1 is a possible D gene (5 bases). Germline V lookup: CDR1 SNHLY, CDR2 FYNNEI. V was cut by 2 bases and J by 4 bases, with 5 bases left in between. The CDR3 length is 12 residues.

The chain is built from TRBV9 and TRBJ2-3; 7 bases fit TRBD2. Per germline, CDR1 SGDLS and CDR2 YYNGEE. Losses at the gene ends were 2 bases for V and 2 bases for J; bases not matched to a gene: 2. The CDR3 has 14 residues. In nucleotides, the CDR3 is TGTGCCAGCAGCGTCGGGACTACCACAGATACGCAGTATTTT. Translated, it gives CASSVGTTTDTQYF.

The chain links TRBV12-5 to TRBJ1-4, with 7 bases aligning to TRBD1. Germline V lookup: CDR1 LGHNT, CDR2 FRNRAP. V shed 2 bases, J shed 4 bases, and the junction held 13 bases outside the gene matches. The CDR3 totals 18 residues. CDR3 sequence (DNA): TGTGCTAGTGGTTTGAGGTCAGGGGGACGGGGGCTTAATGAAAAACTGTTTTTT. It codes for CASGLRSGGRGLNEKLFF.